The clone carrying this TCR beta chain has a handful of counts. Its antigen is undetermined. TCRdb re-called the 5' RACE reads with MiXCR, one entry per CDR3 protein. The table includes 350,000 to 400,000 distinct CDR3 sequences, under 15% detected once. This sample stems from a study of T-cell memory formation after mild COVID-19. Study-level points and caveats: Pre-infection memory harbored some responding clones, suggesting cross-reactive memory joined. Second-wave clones with a day 37 peak had unconfirmed SARS-CoV-2 specificity.

The CDR3 runs 15 residues. Deletions cut 4 bases from V and 0 bases from J, with 10 bases between. Germline-derived CDR1 and CDR2 are SEHNR and FQNEAQ (reference sequence). The gene calls are TRBV7-9 and TRBJ1-3; D gene uncertain. Sequenced input: PBMCs or a T cell subset sorted from them (not recorded which). The sequence was collected from a man aged 18 to 29 who had mild COVID-19 (a few samples of this study predate the infection). Cell type and time point are not known. The CDR3 region is CASSSGRGSGNTIYF. CDR3 DNA sequence: TGTGCCAGCAGCTCAGGACGGGGCTCTGGAAACACCATATATTTT.